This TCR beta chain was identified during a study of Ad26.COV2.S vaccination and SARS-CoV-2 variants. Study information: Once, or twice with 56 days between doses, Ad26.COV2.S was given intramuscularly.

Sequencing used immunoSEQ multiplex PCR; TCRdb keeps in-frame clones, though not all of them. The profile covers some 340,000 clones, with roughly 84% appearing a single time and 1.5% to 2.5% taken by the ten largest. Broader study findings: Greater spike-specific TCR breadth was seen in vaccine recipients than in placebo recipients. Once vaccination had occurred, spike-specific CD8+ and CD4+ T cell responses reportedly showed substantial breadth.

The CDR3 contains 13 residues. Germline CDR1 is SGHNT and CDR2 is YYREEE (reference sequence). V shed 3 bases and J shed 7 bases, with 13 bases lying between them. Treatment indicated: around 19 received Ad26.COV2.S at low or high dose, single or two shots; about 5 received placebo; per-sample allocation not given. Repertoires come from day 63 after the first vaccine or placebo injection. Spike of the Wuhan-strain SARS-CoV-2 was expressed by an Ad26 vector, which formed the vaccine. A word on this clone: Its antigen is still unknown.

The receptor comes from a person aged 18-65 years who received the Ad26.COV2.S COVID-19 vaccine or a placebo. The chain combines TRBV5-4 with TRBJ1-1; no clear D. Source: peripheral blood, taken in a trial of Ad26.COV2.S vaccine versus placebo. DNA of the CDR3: TGTGCCAGCAGCTCAACTATAGTTGTTGAAGCTTTCTTT. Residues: CASSSTIVVEAFF.